This T cell receptor (beta chain) was identified during a study of T-cell memory formation after mild COVID-19. TCRdb processed the 5' RACE reads anew with MiXCR; each CDR3 protein has one entry. The repertoire holds roughly 620,000 distinct CDR3 sequences, approximately 19% seen once, with 9.5% to 15% in the top ten. Study observations and caveats: Pre-infection memory carried some responding clones, suggesting that cross-reactive memory joined.

Turning to this clonotype: Its antigen is as yet unknown.

The sequence was obtained from an adult woman who had mild COVID-19 (a few samples of this study predate the infection). Cell type and time point are not known. Specimen: PBMCs or a T cell subset sorted from them (not recorded which).

CDR3 in DNA: TGTGCCAGCAGCTTAGAAGGCAGGGTCGGCAATCAGCCCCAGCATTTT. Translating it yields CASSLEGRVGNQPQHF. The gene calls are TRBV7-2 and TRBJ1-5, with D possibly TRBD1 on 5 matching bases. Between the trimmed V and J ends, which lost 1 base and 2 bases, there was a span of 12 bases. The CDR3 consists of 16 residues. Germline-derived CDR1 and CDR2 are SGHTA and FQGNSA.